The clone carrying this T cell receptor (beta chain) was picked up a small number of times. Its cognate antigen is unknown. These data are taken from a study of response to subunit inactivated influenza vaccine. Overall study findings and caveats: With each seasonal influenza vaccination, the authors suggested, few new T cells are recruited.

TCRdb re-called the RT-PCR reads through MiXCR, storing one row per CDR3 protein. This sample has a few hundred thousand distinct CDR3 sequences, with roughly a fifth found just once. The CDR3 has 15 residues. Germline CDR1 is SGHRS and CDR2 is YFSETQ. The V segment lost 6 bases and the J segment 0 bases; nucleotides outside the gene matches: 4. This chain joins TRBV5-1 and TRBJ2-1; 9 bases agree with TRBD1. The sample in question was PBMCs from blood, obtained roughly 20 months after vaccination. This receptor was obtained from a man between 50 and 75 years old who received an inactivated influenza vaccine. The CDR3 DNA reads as TGCGCCAGCACCCAGACAGGGGGCTCCTACAATGAGCAGTTCTTC. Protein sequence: CASTQTGGSYNEQFF.